The clone carrying this T cell receptor (beta chain) was seen just once. These data belong to a study of blood T cell repertoires in COVID-19. The CDR3 has 16 amino acids. The trim removed 7 bases at V and 3 bases at J, leaving 11 bases unmatched. CDR1 LGHNT and CDR2 FRNRAP come from the germline V gene. Assay used: immunoSEQ multiplex PCR; TCRdb lists only in-frame clones, some missing. This sample has roughly 150,000 clones, with around 81% found just once. This TCR came from a man between 65 and 79 years old with active or convalescent COVID-19. The chain recombines TRBV12-5 with TRBJ1-4; 7 nucleotides line up with TRBD1. Sequencing was carried out using peripheral blood. The CDR3 here is CASALEGARSNEKLFF. The DNA of the CDR3 is TGTGCTAGTGCGTTAGAGGGGGCGCGATCTAATGAAAAACTGTTTTTT. Full variable domain (outside the CDR3, taken from reference TRBV12-5 and TRBJ1-4): DARVTQTPRHKVTEMGQEVTMRCQPILGHNTVFWYRQTMMQGLELLAYFRNRAPLDDSGMPKDRFSAEMPDATLATLKIQPSEPRDSAVYFCASALEGARSNEKLFFGSGTQLSVL.